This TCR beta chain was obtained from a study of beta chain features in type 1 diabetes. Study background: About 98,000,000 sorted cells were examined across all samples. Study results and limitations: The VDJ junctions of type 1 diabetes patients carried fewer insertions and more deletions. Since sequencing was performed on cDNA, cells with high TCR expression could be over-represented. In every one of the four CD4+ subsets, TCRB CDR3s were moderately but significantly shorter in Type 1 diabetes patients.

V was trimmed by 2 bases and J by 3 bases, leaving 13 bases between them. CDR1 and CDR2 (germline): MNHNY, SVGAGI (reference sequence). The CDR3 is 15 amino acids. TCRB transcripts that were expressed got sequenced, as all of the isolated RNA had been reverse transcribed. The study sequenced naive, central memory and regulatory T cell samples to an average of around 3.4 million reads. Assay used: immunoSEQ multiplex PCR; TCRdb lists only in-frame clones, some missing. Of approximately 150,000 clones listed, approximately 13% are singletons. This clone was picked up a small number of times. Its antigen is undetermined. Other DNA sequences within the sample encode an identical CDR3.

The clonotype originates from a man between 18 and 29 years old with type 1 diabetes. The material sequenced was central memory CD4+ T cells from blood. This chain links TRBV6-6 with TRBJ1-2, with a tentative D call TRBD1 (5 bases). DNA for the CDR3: TGTGCCAGCAGTTACGGTGACAGAGGGGACTATGGCTACACCTTC. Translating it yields CASSYGDRGDYGYTF.